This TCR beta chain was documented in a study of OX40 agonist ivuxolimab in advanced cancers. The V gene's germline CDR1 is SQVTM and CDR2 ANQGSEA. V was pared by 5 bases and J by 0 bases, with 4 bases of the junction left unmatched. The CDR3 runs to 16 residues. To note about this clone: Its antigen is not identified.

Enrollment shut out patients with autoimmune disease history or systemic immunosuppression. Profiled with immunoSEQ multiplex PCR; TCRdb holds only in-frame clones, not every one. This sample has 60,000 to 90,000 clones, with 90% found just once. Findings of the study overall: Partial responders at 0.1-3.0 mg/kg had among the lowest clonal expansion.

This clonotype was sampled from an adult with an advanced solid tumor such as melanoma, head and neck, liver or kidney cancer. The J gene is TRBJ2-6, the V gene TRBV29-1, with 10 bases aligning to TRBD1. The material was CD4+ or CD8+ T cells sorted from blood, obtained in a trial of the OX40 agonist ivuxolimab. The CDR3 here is CSVRGQGLSGANVLTF. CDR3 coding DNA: TGCAGCGTTCGGGGACAGGGGCTCTCTGGGGCCAACGTCCTGACTTTC.